These 30 T cell receptor beta chains were all obtained from the same sample, sequenced in a study of OX40 agonist ivuxolimab in advanced cancers. Produced via immunoSEQ multiplex PCR; TCRdb's table is partial and in-frame only. The top ten clones hold about 30% of a sample with roughly 13,000 clones, about 75% of them seen once. The specimen was CD4+ or CD8+ T cells sorted from blood, collected in a trial of the OX40 agonist ivuxolimab. The receptors come from an adult with an advanced solid tumor such as melanoma, head and neck, liver or kidney cancer.

This clone was counted a few times. This sequence joins TRBV27 and TRBJ1-1; tentative D call: TRBD1 (5 bases). This CDR3 has 14 residues. V lost 5 bases to trimming and J lost 8 bases, with 18 bases between them. Germline CDR1 reads MNHEY; CDR2 reads SMNVEV (reference sequence). In DNA, the CDR3 is TGTGCCAGCAGTCGACTTTTATCGGGGACCGAAGCTTTCTTT. Its protein product is CASSRLLSGTEAFF.

V gene TRBV20-1 combines with J gene TRBJ2-1; D gene unclear. Germline V CDR1 and CDR2: DFQATT, SNEGSKA (reference sequence). Between the trimmed V and J ends, which lost 4 bases and 12 bases, there was a span of 13 bases. This CDR3 region has 11 residues. This CDR3 is CSAKMVTGQFF. The CDR3 nucleotides read TGCAGTGCTAAAATGGTTACGGGGCAGTTCTTC.

This clone was detected only a few times. V gene TRBV4-1 combines with J gene TRBJ2-7; 10 nucleotides line up with TRBD1. With V trimmed by 5 bases and J by 2 bases, 6 bases remained unmatched. CDR3 length: 15 amino acids. From germline, CDR1 is MGHRA and CDR2 YSYEKL. The CDR3 loop is CASSYPGTGAYEQYF. CDR3 DNA sequence: TGCGCCAGCAGCTACCCCGGGACAGGGGCCTACGAGCAGTACTTC.

The J gene is TRBJ1-4, the V gene TRBV4-1; D is uncertain. CDR3 length equals 15 residues. Germline CDR1 and CDR2: MGHRA and YSYEKL. The V end was cut by 5 bases, the J end by 3 bases, with 13 bases between. CDR3 amino acids: CASSFAGRSNEKLFF. In DNA form, the CDR3 reads TGCGCCAGCAGCTTCGCCGGGAGGTCTAATGAAAAACTGTTTTTT.

This clone appeared once. The V and J genes are TRBV6-1 and TRBJ1-1; D ambiguous. Per the germline V gene, CDR1 is MNHNS and CDR2 is SASEGT. Trimming removed 3 bases from V and 2 bases from J, with 7 bases in between. The CDR3 contains 13 residues. DNA for the CDR3: TGTGCCAGCAGTGACAGTGAAAACACTGAAGCTTTCTTT. The encoded protein is CASSDSENTEAFF.

The CDR3 loop is CASSPQGGSRGYTF. CDR3 sequence (DNA): TGTGCCAGCAGTCCCCAGGGGGGGTCGAGGGGCTACACCTTC. The chain employs TRBV6-1 and TRBJ1-2; 7 bases line up with TRBD1. CDR3 length: 14 amino acids. Germline V gene data show CDR1 as MNHNS and CDR2 as SASEGT. Trimming cost V 5 bases and J 8 bases; bases outside gene matches: 11.

The J gene is TRBJ2-7, the V gene TRBV5-1, with D possibly TRBD2 on 6 matching bases. CDR3 size: 14 residues. Germline assignment: CDR1 SGHRS and CDR2 YFSETQ. Trimming removed 0 bases at V and 2 bases at J, with 9 bases between. CDR3 amino acids: CASSLAGLPYEQYF. The CDR3 DNA reads TGCGCCAGCAGCTTGGCGGGACTTCCCTACGAGCAGTACTTC.

The V call is TRBV5-4, the J call TRBJ2-7, with D possibly TRBD1 on 6 matching bases. V lost 0 bases to trimming and J lost 6 bases, with 16 bases between them. Germline CDR1 and CDR2: SGHNT and YYREEE (reference sequence). The CDR3 extends over 15 amino acids. The CDR3 protein is CASSLGGGGTGEQYF. The DNA for the CDR3 is TGTGCCAGCAGCTTGGGTGGTGGGGGCACGGGCGAGCAGTACTTC. The full variable domain, rest sourced from reference TRBV5-4 and TRBJ2-7, is ETGVTQSPTHLIKTRGQQVTLRCSSQSGHNTVSWYQQALGQGPQFIFQYYREEENGRGNFPPRFSGLQFPNYSSELNVNALELDDSALYLCASSLGGGGTGEQYFGPGTRLTVT.

This clone was recorded only once. J is TRBJ2-7 and V is TRBV18; D gene ambiguous. CDR3 length equals 13 residues. Germline V gene lookup returns CDR1 KGHSH and CDR2 LQKENI. V was clipped by 4 bases and J by 5 bases, with 12 bases between them. The CDR3 DNA is TGTGCCAGCTCACTCCTACCAAGGGACGAGCAGTACTTC. This translates into CASSLLPRDEQYF. The variable domain in full, completed from reference TRBV18 and TRBJ2-7, reads NAGVMQNPRHLVRRRGQEARLRCSPMKGHSHVYWYRQLPEEGLKFMVYLQKENIIDESGMPKERFSAEFPKEGPSILRIQQVVRGDSAAYFCASSLLPRDEQYFGPGTRLTVT.

The rearrangement uses TRBV6-6 and TRBJ2-3; 7 nucleotides agree with TRBD1. V gave up 0 bases and J gave up 3 bases; unmatched junction bases: 3. From germline, CDR1 is MNHNY and CDR2 SVGAGI (reference sequence). CDR3 length: 15 residues. The CDR3 nucleotides are TGTGCCAGCAGTTACTCGGGGACAGTTACAGATACGCAGTATTTT. This translates into CASSYSGTVTDTQYF.

The chain has TRBV25-1 and TRBJ2-7, with D tentatively TRBD2 (6 bases). This CDR3 contains 14 residues. The germline CDR1 and CDR2 sequences are MGHDK and SYGVNS. V lost 6 bases, J lost 4 bases, and 16 bases lay in between. The DNA for the CDR3 is TGTGCCAGCAGAGGGGACTGGGAGGCGTACGAGCAGTACTTC. Translation: CASRGDWEAYEQYF.

V and J are TRBV6-5 and TRBJ2-7, with 10 bases lining up with TRBD1. The ends lost 8 bases at V and 3 bases at J; junction bases unmatched: 1. Germline V gives CDR1 MNHEY, CDR2 SVGAGI. The length of the CDR3 is 12 residues. CDR3 nucleotide sequence: TGTGCCAGCGGACAGGGGGGCTACGAGCAGTACTTC. This codes for CASGQGGYEQYF.

The chain combines TRBV4-1 with TRBJ2-1, with D perhaps given as TRBD1 or TRBD2 (5 bases each). The germline V and J ends were trimmed by 1 base and 5 bases, with 12 bases remaining between them. The CDR3 is 15 residues long. CDR1 and CDR2 from the germline V gene are MGHRA and YSYEKL. For the CDR3, the DNA is TGCGCCAGCAGCCAAGTTCTGGGACGGAACAATGAGCAGTTCTTC. Protein: CASSQVLGRNNEQFF.

The chain carries TRBV27 and TRBJ2-1, with TRBD2 identical over 10 bases. Germline CDR1 MNHEY, CDR2 SMNVEV (reference sequence). J lost 5 bases, V lost 3 bases, and 4 bases had no gene match. This CDR3 has 15 residues. The CDR3 loop reads CASSFFTSGDNEQFF. Written as DNA, the CDR3 is TGTGCCAGCAGTTTTTTCACTAGCGGGGACAATGAGCAGTTCTTC.

The chain employs TRBV2 and TRBJ2-7; tentative D call: TRBD1 (6 bases). This CDR3 is 13 amino acids long. Germline assignment: CDR1 SNHLY and CDR2 FYNNEI. V was pared by 10 bases and J by 7 bases, with 20 bases between. The CDR3 sequence: CATLRQVPREQYF. CDR3 coding DNA: TGTGCCACACTAAGACAGGTCCCGAGGGAGCAGTACTTC.

The chain uses TRBV4-1 and TRBJ1-5; TRBD1 matches 9 bases. CDR1 is MGHRA, CDR2 YSYEKL, per germline. The ends lost 3 bases at V and 1 base at J; junction bases unmatched: 4. The CDR3 consists of 16 residues. As DNA, the CDR3 is TGCGCCAGCAGCCAGGAACAGGGGGCCAGCAATCAGCCCCAGCATTTT. It yields the protein CASSQEQGASNQPQHF.

This chain joins TRBV10-2 and TRBJ1-1; D is unclear. The germline V gene has CDR1 WSHSY and CDR2 SAAADI. The CDR3 extends over 11 amino acids. The V end lost 9 bases, the J end lost 4 bases, and 9 bases lay between the germline ends. The CDR3 here is CASGFTTEAFF. The CDR3 DNA reads TGCGCCAGTGGGTTTACCACTGAAGCTTTCTTT.

This chain connects TRBV11-2 to TRBJ2-2; D not resolved. Trimming removed 1 base from V and 5 bases from J, with 17 bases in between. Germline CDR1 SGHAT, CDR2 FQNNGV. The length of the CDR3 is 17 residues. CDR3 sequence: CASSLVTRFPMTGELFF. The CDR3 bases are TGTGCCAGCAGCTTAGTCACAAGGTTCCCTATGACCGGGGAGCTGTTTTTT. Full variable domain (remainder filled in from reference TRBV11-2 and TRBJ2-2): EAGVAQSPRYKIIEKRQSVAFWCNPISGHATLYWYQQILGQGPKLLIQFQNNGVVDDSQLPKDRFSAERLKGVDSTLKIQPAKLEDSAVYLCASSLVTRFPMTGELFFGEGSRLTVL.

This sequence joins TRBV28 and TRBJ1-4, with D perhaps matching TRBD1 (6 bases). The V gene lost 2 bases and the J gene lost 8 bases, with 18 bases spanning the gap. Germline lookup yields CDR1 MDHEN and CDR2 SYDVKM. This CDR3 comprises 16 residues. In nucleotides, the CDR3 is TGTGCCAGCAGTTTAGGGGCAGGGGATTTAAGAGAAAAACTGTTTTTT. The encoded protein is CASSLGAGDLREKLFF. The full variable domain, with the rest looked up from reference TRBV28 and TRBJ1-4, is DVKVTQSSRYLVKRTGEKVFLECVQDMDHENMFWYRQDPGLGLRLIYFSYDVKMKEKGDIPEGYSVSREKKERFSLILESASTNQTSMYLCASSLGAGDLREKLFFGSGTQLSVL.

The genes are TRBV9 and TRBJ2-2; no firm D call. V lost 2 bases to trimming and J lost 6 bases, with 2 bases between them. The CDR3 has 11 residues. Germline assignment: CDR1 SGDLS and CDR2 YYNGEE. CDR3 DNA: TGTGCCAGCAGCGTCTCCGGGGAGCTGTTTTTT. The encoded protein is CASSVSGELFF.

V is TRBV4-1 and J is TRBJ2-5, with 15 bases identical to TRBD2. The J call may be faulty, since TRBJ2-7 better matches the DNA end. This CDR3 spans 19 amino acids. Per germline, CDR1 MGHRA and CDR2 YSYEKL. Here the CDR3 DNA reads TGCGCCAGCAGCGCCTTAGGTCCGGGACTAGCGGGAGGAGGCTACGAGCAGTACTTC. Its translation is CASSALGPGLAGGGYEQYF.

By share, this clone ranks as large. The rearrangement links TRBV5-8 to TRBJ2-5; 7 nucleotides agree with TRBD1. Per germline, CDR1 SGHTS and CDR2 YDEGEE. The CDR3 extends over 17 amino acids. V was clipped by 4 bases and J by 2 bases; unmatched bases: 14. CDR3: CASSGRADTGAQETQYF. The DNA of the CDR3 is TGTGCCAGCAGCGGAAGAGCAGACACAGGGGCACAAGAGACCCAGTACTTC.

This clone was counted a single time. The chain employs TRBV28 and TRBJ2-1; no clear D gene. Per germline, CDR1 MDHEN and CDR2 SYDVKM. CDR3 length: 13 amino acids. V shed 3 bases and J shed 9 bases, with 12 bases lying between them. This CDR3 is CASSFQLTGEQFF. The CDR3 nucleotides are TGTGCCAGCAGTTTCCAGCTTACGGGTGAGCAGTTCTTC.

J is TRBJ2-1 and V is TRBV19, with D perhaps being TRBD1 or TRBD2 (5 bases each). V gave up 5 bases and J gave up 0 bases, with 20 bases separating them. This CDR3 has 18 residues. Germline-derived CDR1 and CDR2 are LNHDA and SQIVND (reference sequence). The CDR3 nucleotides read TGTGCCAGTAGTTCTTTACCGGGGCGGATTAGCTCCTACAATGAGCAGTTCTTC. Amino acids: CASSSLPGRISSYNEQFF.

V and J are TRBV4-1 and TRBJ2-2; no definite D call. Germline CDR1 is MGHRA and CDR2 is YSYEKL. The V end lost 4 bases, the J end lost 1 base, and 7 bases lay between the germline ends. The CDR3 has 14 residues. In nucleotides, the CDR3 is TGCGCCAGCAGCCCCCCAAGGAACACCGGGGAGCTGTTTTTT. Its protein is CASSPPRNTGELFF.

The rearrangement joins TRBV4-3 to TRBJ1-2; 10 nucleotides agree with TRBD1. The trim removed 4 bases at V and 4 bases at J, leaving 6 bases unmatched. Germline V gene data show CDR1 as LGHNA and CDR2 as YSLEER. The CDR3 covers 15 residues. CDR3 residues: CASSPGQGISYGYTF. The CDR3, as DNA: TGCGCCAGCAGCCCGGGACAGGGGATTTCCTATGGCTACACCTTC.

In its sample, this clone was seen once. The CDR3 DNA reads TGTGCCAGCAGTTTATCCTCAGCGGGAGTGGCTAGAGAGACCCAGTACTTC. Translating it yields CASSLSSAGVARETQYF. The chain combines TRBV27 with TRBJ2-5; 8 positions match TRBD2. CDR1 is MNHEY and CDR2 is SMNVEV in the germline V gene (reference sequence). The CDR3 consists of 17 residues. V gave up 0 bases and J gave up 4 bases; unmatched junction bases: 10.

This clone was seen just once. The V and J genes are TRBV9 and TRBJ2-3, with 7 bases fitting TRBD2. The CDR3 is 15 residues long. With V trimmed by 0 bases and J by 2 bases, 3 bases remained unmatched. From germline, CDR1 is SGDLS and CDR2 YYNGEE. The CDR3 protein is CASSVGGLHTDTQYF. The DNA of the CDR3 is TGTGCCAGCAGCGTAGGGGGACTACACACAGATACGCAGTATTTT.

The J gene is TRBJ1-2, the V gene TRBV28, with TRBD1 matching over 8 bases. Germline V lookup: CDR1 MDHEN, CDR2 SYDVKM. The V and J ends lost 4 bases and 5 bases, in that order; junction bases with no gene match: 6. The CDR3 is 14 amino acids. CDR3 coding DNA: TGTGCCAGCAGTTCCCGGACAGGGTGGTATGGCTACACCTTC. As protein: CASSSRTGWYGYTF.

This clone has only one observation. The rearrangement links TRBV27 to TRBJ2-1; D ambiguous. The CDR3 length is 13 residues. The V gene lost 2 bases and the J gene lost 5 bases, with 7 bases spanning the gap. Germline V CDR1 and CDR2: MNHEY, SMNVEV (reference sequence). The CDR3 coding sequence is TGTGCCAGCAGTTTAGCGAGCGACAATGAGCAGTTCTTC. Residues: CASSLASDNEQFF.